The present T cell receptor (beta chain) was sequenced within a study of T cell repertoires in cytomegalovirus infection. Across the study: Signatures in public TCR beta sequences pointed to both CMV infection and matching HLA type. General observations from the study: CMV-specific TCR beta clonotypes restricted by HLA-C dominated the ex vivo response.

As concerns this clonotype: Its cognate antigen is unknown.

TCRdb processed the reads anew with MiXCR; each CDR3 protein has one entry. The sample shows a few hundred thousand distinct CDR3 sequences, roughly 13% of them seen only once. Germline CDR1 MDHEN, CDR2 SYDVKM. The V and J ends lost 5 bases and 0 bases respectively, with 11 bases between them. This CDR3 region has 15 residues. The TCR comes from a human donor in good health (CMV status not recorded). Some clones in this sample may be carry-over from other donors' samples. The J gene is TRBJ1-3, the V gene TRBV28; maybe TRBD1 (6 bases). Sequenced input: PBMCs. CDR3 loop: CASSPTGISGNTIYF. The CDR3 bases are TGTGCCAGCAGTCCCACAGGGATCTCTGGAAACACCATATATTTT.